The 21 T cell receptor beta chains below all came from one sample that was sequenced in a study of T cells after yellow fever vaccination. TCRdb reprocessed the 5' RACE reads with MiXCR, giving one entry per CDR3 protein. The top ten hold around 3.3% of the sample, which has a few hundred thousand distinct CDR3 sequences, under 9% seen once. This specimen consisted of CD4+ T cells sorted from PBMCs, obtained 5 days after the yellow fever booster vaccination. Receptor source: a man aged 18-30 years who received the YFV17D yellow fever vaccine.

This clonotype was detected a few times. This rearrangement joins TRBV6-5 to TRBJ2-5; 9 nucleotides agree with TRBD1. The V segment lost 6 bases and the J segment 5 bases; nucleotides outside the gene matches: 10. The CDR3 length is 15 residues. Germline values: CDR1 MNHEY, CDR2 SVGAGI. As DNA, the CDR3 is TGTGCCAGCAGCCGCGGACAGGGGAAGCCGGAGACCCAGTACTTC. It specifies CASSRGQGKPETQYF.

This sequence joins TRBV19 and TRBJ1-4; D remains ambiguous. Germline assignment: CDR1 LNHDA and CDR2 SQIVND (reference sequence). V was pared by 5 bases and J by 10 bases, with 17 bases between. The CDR3 consists of 14 residues. The CDR3: CASSEGPHVGKLFF. The CDR3 DNA reads as TGTGCCAGTAGTGAGGGCCCGCATGTCGGAAAACTGTTTTTT.

This clonotype has at least ten counts. The chain carries TRBV5-1 and TRBJ2-2; D remains ambiguous. CDR3 length: 15 amino acids. Deletions cut 0 bases from V and 7 bases from J, with 13 bases between. Germline CDR1 SGHRS, CDR2 YFSETQ. CDR3 region: CASSLAGRRLGELFF. The DNA of the CDR3 is TGCGCCAGCAGCTTGGCCGGTCGGCGGCTCGGGGAGCTGTTTTTT.

This clonotype was observed a few times. This chain uses TRBV6-6 with TRBJ1-1, with D possibly matching TRBD1 (5 bases). CDR3 length: 17 amino acids. The germline V and J ends were trimmed by 0 bases and 0 bases, with 14 bases remaining between them. Germline assignment: CDR1 MNHNY and CDR2 SVGAGI (reference sequence). CDR3 bases: TGTGCCAGCAGTTACTCTCCCCTGCGGGGGATGAACACTGAAGCTTTCTTT. Residues: CASSYSPLRGMNTEAFF.

The chain is built from TRBV24-1 and TRBJ1-2, with D unclear. Germline-derived CDR1 and CDR2 are KGHDR and SFDVKD. The CDR3 is made up of 12 amino acids. V lost 5 bases and J 8 bases, leaving 11 bases between the germline ends. The CDR3 loop reads CATSGPGQGYTF. CDR3 DNA: TGTGCCACCAGTGGCCCAGGCCAGGGCTACACCTTC.

The gene calls are TRBV7-9 and TRBJ2-2, with a possible D match to TRBD2 (6 bases). The V gene lost 3 bases and the J gene lost 14 bases, with 10 bases spanning the gap. Germline loops: CDR1 SEHNR, CDR2 FQNEAQ (reference sequence). The CDR3 spans 11 residues. CDR3 region: CASSLEGELFF. The CDR3 coding sequence is TGTGCCAGCAGCTTGGAGGGAGAACTGTTTTTT.

This clonotype was detected only a few times. The chain carries TRBV11-1 and TRBJ2-5; no reliable D call. The CDR3 sequence is 14 residues long. Trimming took off 2 bases at V and 4 bases at J, with 11 bases between the two ends. Germline CDR1 reads SGHAT; CDR2 reads FQDESV (reference sequence). The CDR3, as DNA: TGTGCCAGCAGCTTATGGACCTCTGGAGAGACCCAGTACTTC. Amino acids: CASSLWTSGETQYF.

This clonotype occurred a few times. The rearrangement joins TRBV20-1 to TRBJ2-5; TRBD2 might be the D (6 bases). The CDR3 loop spans 14 amino acids. Germline CDR1 DFQATT, CDR2 SNEGSKA (reference sequence). Trimming cost V 5 bases and J 1 base, with 14 bases left between them. CDR3 DNA sequence: TGCAGTGCTCCCCGCTGGGGGGTCCAAGAGACCCAGTACTTC. Translated, it gives CSAPRWGVQETQYF.

This clonotype was seen a few times. V usage is TRBV10-3 and J usage is TRBJ2-3; either TRBD1 or TRBD2 may supply D (6 bases each). V lost 3 bases, J lost 4 bases, and 11 bases lay in between. The CDR3 covers 14 residues. CDR1 and CDR2 (germline): ENHRY, SYGVKD. CDR3 sequence: CAISEGGLSDTQYF. CDR3 DNA: TGTGCCATCAGTGAAGGGGGACTTTCAGATACGCAGTATTTT.

This clonotype has only one observation. A much more abundant neighbour one base away suggests this may be a read error. The rearrangement joins TRBV12-3 or TRBV12-4 to TRBJ2-6, with a possible D match to TRBD1 (6 bases). Between the trimmed V and J ends, which lost 4 bases and 0 bases, there was a span of 10 bases. The CDR3 runs to 16 residues. The CDR3 loop is CASSSGQISGANVLTF. The DNA of the CDR3 is TGTGCCAGCAGTTCCGGACAGATCTCTGGGGCCAACGTCCTGACTTTC.

This clonotype was seen repeatedly, ten times or more. The J gene is TRBJ1-4, the V gene TRBV3-1; D gene unclear. The CDR3 sequence is 11 residues long. Germline V lookup: CDR1 LGHDT, CDR2 YNNKEL (reference sequence). V dropped 3 bases and J dropped 5 bases, with 1 base sitting between them. The CDR3 DNA reads TGTGCCAGCAGCCAGAATGAAAAACTGTTTTTT. It translates to CASSQNEKLFF.

There are a few counts of this clonotype. The V and J genes are TRBV4-1 and TRBJ1-3; D not certain. This CDR3 comprises 13 residues. The germline gives CDR1 MGHRA, CDR2 YSYEKL. V lost 2 bases, J lost 2 bases, and 4 bases lay in between. In nucleotides, the CDR3 is TGCGCCAGCAGCCAAAATACTGGAAACACCATATATTTT. Translated: CASSQNTGNTIYF.

Only a few counts were recorded for this clonotype. The chain combines TRBV6-1 with TRBJ1-2; D gene unclear. Germline loops: CDR1 MNHNS, CDR2 SASEGT. Trimming shortened V by 5 bases and J by 5 bases, and 18 bases separated the two germline ends. The CDR3 runs 15 residues. CDR3 loop: CASSPVVAVTYGYTF. CDR3 DNA: TGTGCCAGCAGTCCCGTTGTGGCGGTCACTTATGGCTACACCTTC.

V gene TRBV12-3 or TRBV12-4 combines with J gene TRBJ1-2; D is possibly TRBD1 (5 bases). Trimming took off 7 bases at V and 8 bases at J, with 14 bases between the two ends. CDR3 length equals 12 residues. The chain's CDR3 is CASNFQGGGYTF. The CDR3 nucleotides are TGTGCCAGCAATTTCCAGGGAGGCGGCTACACCTTC.

This clonotype was seen a handful of times. Written as DNA, the CDR3 is TGTGCCAGCAGTCCGGCGACCCAGTACTTC. Encoded protein: CASSPATQYF. The chain employs TRBV27 and TRBJ2-5; no clear D gene. Trimming took 5 bases from V and 7 from J, leaving 5 bases between them. There are 10 residues in the CDR3. Germline V gene sequence: CDR1 MNHEY, CDR2 SMNVEV (reference sequence).

The rearrangement uses TRBV20-1 and TRBJ1-2; D unclear. The CDR3 runs to 12 residues. V was trimmed by 3 bases and J by 4 bases, leaving 9 bases between them. Germline CDR1 reads DFQATT; CDR2 reads SNEGSKA (reference sequence). The CDR3 loop reads CSASRHGYGYTF. Written as DNA, the CDR3 is TGCAGTGCTAGCCGGCACGGCTATGGCTACACCTTC.

V gene TRBV4-3 combines with J gene TRBJ2-2; 11 bases line up with TRBD1. After removal of 0 bases from V and 4 bases from J, the junction contained 10 bases not matched to a gene. The CDR3 has 19 amino acids. Looked up from germline, CDR1 is LGHNA and CDR2 is YSLEER. This CDR3 reads CASSQDLVGGQGGTGELFF. The CDR3 nucleotides read TGCGCCAGCAGCCAAGATCTCGTCGGGGGACAGGGGGGCACCGGGGAGCTGTTTTTT.

Only a few counts were recorded for this clonotype. CDR3 in amino acids: CASSHRRNTGELFF. As DNA, the CDR3 is TGTGCCAGCAGTCACAGGAGGAACACCGGGGAGCTGTTTTTT. V and J are TRBV12-3 or TRBV12-4 and TRBJ2-2, with a weak D call TRBD1 (5 bases). Trimming took off 5 bases at V and 1 base at J, with 8 bases between the two ends. The CDR3 spans 14 residues.

This clonotype was detected ten times or more. The chain uses TRBV4-1 and TRBJ2-3, with D hard to call. Trimming took off 2 bases at V and 4 bases at J, with 4 bases between the two ends. There are 12 residues in the CDR3. Germline values: CDR1 MGHRA, CDR2 YSYEKL. The CDR3 spells CASSQPADTQYF. The CDR3, as DNA: TGCGCCAGCAGCCAACCCGCAGATACGCAGTATTTT.

This clonotype was counted between two and nine times. The DNA for the CDR3 is TGTGCCAGCAGCTTCGGAGCGGGGCTAGCGGGGGTCGGAGAGACCCAGTACTTC. This translates into CASSFGAGLAGVGETQYF. The rearrangement links TRBV7-6 to TRBJ2-5; 10 bases line up with TRBD2. Germline values: CDR1 SGHVS, CDR2 FNYEAQ. CDR3 length: 18 residues. With V trimmed by 3 bases and J by 4 bases, 14 bases remained unmatched.

The chain couples TRBV5-1 to TRBJ2-6, with D perhaps matching TRBD1 (5 bases). Germline-derived CDR1 and CDR2 are SGHRS and YFSETQ. This CDR3 contains 15 residues. The V gene lost 4 bases and the J gene lost 4 bases, with 12 bases spanning the gap. Written as DNA, the CDR3 is TGCGCCAGCAGCCCTCAGGGTATCGGGGCCAACGTCCTGACTTTC. Translating it yields CASSPQGIGANVLTF. Drawing the rest from reference TRBV5-1 and TRBJ2-6, the complete variable domain is KAGVTQTPRYLIKTRGQQVTLSCSPISGHRSVSWYQQTPGQGLQFLFEYFSETQRNKGNFPGRFSGRQFSNSRSEMNVSTLELGDSALYLCASSPQGIGANVLTFGAGSRLTVL.